This T cell receptor (beta chain) is drawn from a study of blood T cell repertoires in COVID-19. Study-level background: Specimens from acute and convalescent COVID-19 originated in the United States, Italy and Spain. The analysed material was cDNA or gDNA that came from T cells, B-cell-depleted T cells, or PBMCs.

The CDR3 runs to 15 residues. V lost 2 bases and J lost 2; bases outside the gene matches: 6. CDR1 SGHRS and CDR2 YFSETQ come from the germline V gene. Original data processing: Amplification from reference gene primers served as the basis for estimated nucleated cell counts. The assay was immunoSEQ multiplex PCR, and TCRdb's table has in-frame clones only and misses some. D and trimming were read from the DNA, whereas the V and J calls and clone size are those reported in that table. The table includes around 100,000 clones, roughly 80% detected once. This chain links TRBV5-1 with TRBJ1-1, with TRBD1 matching 7 bases. The material sequenced was peripheral blood. The receptor was derived from a woman in her 70s with acute or convalescent COVID-19. This CDR3 reads CASSLNRGPNTEAFF. DNA of the CDR3: TGCGCCAGCAGCTTAAACAGGGGTCCAAACACTGAAGCTTTCTTT.